Sequencing of this TCR beta chain was carried out in a study of cytomegalovirus exposure and HLA in healthy donors. Findings of the study overall: Presence/absence analyses supposed approximately even sequencing depth among donors. HLA alleles showed associations with about 15,000 TCR beta sequences in a later analysis, at a 0.05 false discovery rate. A few chains tied to CMV proved CMV antigen-specific in vitro.

The CDR3 consists of 17 residues. Germline CDR1 reads SGHTA; CDR2 reads FQGNSA. The J segment lost 1 base and the V segment lost 5 bases, leaving 6 bases of the junction unmatched. A remark on this clone: Its antigen is currently unknown.

PCR was performed using 60 Vbeta and 13 Jbeta primers. TCRdb's copy holds only in-frame clones and misses some; the assay was immunoSEQ multiplex PCR. The table has some 150,000 clones, 77% seen once; the top ten hold 1.5% to 2%. This rearrangement joins TRBV7-2 to TRBJ2-3; 13 bases fit TRBD2. Sample: PBMCs. The clonotype was recovered from a woman aged 25 to 39 in good health and CMV-seronegative. CDR3 nucleotide sequence: TGTGCCAGCAGCCCCGGACTAGCGGGAGAGGGCACAGATACGCAGTATTTT. Protein product: CASSPGLAGEGTDTQYF.